The entry below gives a single T cell receptor beta chain sequence along with its context. Antigen unknown. This likely stems from a read error, as it lies one base from a far larger clone. This record comes from a study of shared clonotypes between healthy human individuals. Findings and caveats of the study: Among donors, clonotype sharing was expected to be affected by sequencing depth.

PCR replicates from unsorted PBMC used about 310 ng DNA, and this amount was 25,000 to 30,000 T cell genomes. Clones were sequenced by immunoSEQ multiplex PCR, and TCRdb holds only the in-frame ones, with some missing. There are about 490,000 clones in the sample; 75% to 85% occur only once, and around 13% lies in the top ten. The TCR was taken from a woman aged 40 to 55 in good health. Some clones in this sample may be carry-over from other donors' samples. Input material: PBMCs.

The CDR3 region is CASSLITRTTLSYEQYF. DNA of the CDR3: TGCGCCAGCAGCCTAATTACCAGGACTACCCTTTCCTACGAGCAGTACTTC. The gene calls are TRBV4-1 and TRBJ2-7, with D tentatively TRBD2 (6 bases). Trimming took 4 bases from V and 1 from J, leaving 20 bases between them. CDR1 is MGHRA, CDR2 YSYEKL, per germline. This CDR3 contains 17 residues.